The sequence of this TCR beta chain was determined in a study of T cell responses to AZD1222 COVID-19 vaccine. Here immunoSEQ multiplex PCR was the method, and the copy in TCRdb shows in-frame clones only, minus some. The sample has about 150,000 clones; roughly 92% are singletons. Looked up from germline, CDR1 is LNHNV and CDR2 is YYDKDF (reference sequence). The CDR3 is 14 residues long. Trimming left V 5 bases short and J 3 bases short, with 8 bases between. The sequence came from an adult in good health. The specimen was peripheral blood, collected on day 0 of AZD1222 vaccination. The chain joins TRBV15 to TRBJ2-6; D call uncertain. This CDR3 reads CATSRLDGANVLTF. The CDR3 DNA sequence: TGTGCCACCAGCCGCTTGGATGGGGCCAACGTCCTGACTTTC.